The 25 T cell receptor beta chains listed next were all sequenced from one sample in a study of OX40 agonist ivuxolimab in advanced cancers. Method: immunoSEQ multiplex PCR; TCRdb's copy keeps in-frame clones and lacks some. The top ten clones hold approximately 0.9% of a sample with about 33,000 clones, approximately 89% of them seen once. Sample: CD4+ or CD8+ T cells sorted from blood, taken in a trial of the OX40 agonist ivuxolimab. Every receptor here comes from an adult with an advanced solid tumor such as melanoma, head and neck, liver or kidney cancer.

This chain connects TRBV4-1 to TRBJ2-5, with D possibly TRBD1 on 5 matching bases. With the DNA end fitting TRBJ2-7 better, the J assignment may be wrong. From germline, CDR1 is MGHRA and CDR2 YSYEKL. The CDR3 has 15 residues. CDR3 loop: CASSQDSQGSYEQYF. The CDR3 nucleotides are TGCGCCAGCAGCCAAGATTCCCAGGGATCCTACGAGCAGTACTTC.

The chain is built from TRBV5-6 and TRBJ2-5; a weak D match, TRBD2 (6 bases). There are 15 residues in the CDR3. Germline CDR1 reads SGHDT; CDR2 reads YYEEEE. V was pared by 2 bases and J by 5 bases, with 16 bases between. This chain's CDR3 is CASSFGAGMVETQYF. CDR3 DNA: TGTGCCAGCAGCTTTGGGGCGGGGATGGTGGAGACCCAGTACTTC.

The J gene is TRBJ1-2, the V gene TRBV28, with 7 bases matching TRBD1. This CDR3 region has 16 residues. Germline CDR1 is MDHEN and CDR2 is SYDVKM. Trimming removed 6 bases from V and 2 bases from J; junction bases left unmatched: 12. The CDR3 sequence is CASRRQGFLGNYGYTF. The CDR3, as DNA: TGTGCCAGCAGGAGACAGGGATTTTTGGGGAACTATGGCTACACCTTC.

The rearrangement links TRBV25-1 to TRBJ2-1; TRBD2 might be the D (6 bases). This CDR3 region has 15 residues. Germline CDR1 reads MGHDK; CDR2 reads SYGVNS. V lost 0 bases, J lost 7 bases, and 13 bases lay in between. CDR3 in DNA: TGTGCCAGCAGTGAATACGGGAGACAATTGAATGAGCAGTTCTTC. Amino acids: CASSEYGRQLNEQFF. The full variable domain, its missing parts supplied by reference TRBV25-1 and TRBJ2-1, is EADIYQTPRYLVIGTGKKITLECSQTMGHDKMYWYQQDPGMELHLIHYSYGVNSTEKGDLSSESTVSRIRTEHFPLTLESARPSHTSQYLCASSEYGRQLNEQFFGPGTRLTVL.

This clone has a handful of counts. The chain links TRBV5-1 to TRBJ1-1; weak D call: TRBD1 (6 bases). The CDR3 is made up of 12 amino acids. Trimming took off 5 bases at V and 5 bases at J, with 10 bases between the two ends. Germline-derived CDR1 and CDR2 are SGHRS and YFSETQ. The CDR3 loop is CASRSTGTEAFF. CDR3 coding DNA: TGCGCCAGCAGAAGTACAGGGACTGAAGCTTTCTTT.

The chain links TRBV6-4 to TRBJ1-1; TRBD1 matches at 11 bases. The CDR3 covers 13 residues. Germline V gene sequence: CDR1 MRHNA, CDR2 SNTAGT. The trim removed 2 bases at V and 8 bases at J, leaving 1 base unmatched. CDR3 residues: CASSDRTGGEAFF. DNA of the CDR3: TGTGCCAGCAGTGACCGGACAGGGGGCGAAGCTTTCTTT.

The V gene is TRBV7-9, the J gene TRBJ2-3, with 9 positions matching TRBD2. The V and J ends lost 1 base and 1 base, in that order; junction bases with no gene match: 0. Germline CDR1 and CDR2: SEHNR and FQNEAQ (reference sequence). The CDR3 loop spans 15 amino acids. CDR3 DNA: TGTGCCAGCAGCTTAGGACTAGCGGGCACAGATACGCAGTATTTT. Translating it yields CASSLGLAGTDTQYF.

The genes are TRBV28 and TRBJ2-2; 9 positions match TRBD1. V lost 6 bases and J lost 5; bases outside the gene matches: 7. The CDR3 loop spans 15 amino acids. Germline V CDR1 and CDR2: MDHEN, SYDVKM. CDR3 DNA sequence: TGTGCCAGCAGACCGGACAGGGGCGGAACCGGGGAGCTGTTTTTT. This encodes CASRPDRGGTGELFF.

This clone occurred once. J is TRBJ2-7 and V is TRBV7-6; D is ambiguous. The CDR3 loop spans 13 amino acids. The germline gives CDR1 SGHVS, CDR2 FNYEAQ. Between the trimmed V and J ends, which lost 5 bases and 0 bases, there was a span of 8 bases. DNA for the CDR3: TGTGCCAGCAGCCCCCGGACCTCCTACGAGCAGTACTTC. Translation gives CASSPRTSYEQYF.

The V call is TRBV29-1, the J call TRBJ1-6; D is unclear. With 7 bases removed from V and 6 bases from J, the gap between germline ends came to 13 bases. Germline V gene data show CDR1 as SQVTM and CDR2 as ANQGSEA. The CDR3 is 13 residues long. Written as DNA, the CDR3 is TGCAGCGACCCTGCGGGGAGTAATTCACCCCTCCACTTT. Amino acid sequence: CSDPAGSNSPLHF.

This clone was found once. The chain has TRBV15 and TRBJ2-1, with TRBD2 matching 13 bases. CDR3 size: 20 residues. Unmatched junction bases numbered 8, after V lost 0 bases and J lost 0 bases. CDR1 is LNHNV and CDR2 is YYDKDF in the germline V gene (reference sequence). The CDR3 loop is CATSRDHGLAGVGSYNEQFF. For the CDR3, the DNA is TGTGCCACCAGCAGAGATCATGGACTAGCGGGAGTGGGCTCCTACAATGAGCAGTTCTTC.

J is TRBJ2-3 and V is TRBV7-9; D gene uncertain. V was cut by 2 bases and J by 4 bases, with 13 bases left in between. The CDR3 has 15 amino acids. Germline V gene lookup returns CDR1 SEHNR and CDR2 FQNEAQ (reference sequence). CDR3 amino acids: CASSLRVFPADTQYF. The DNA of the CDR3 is TGTGCCAGCAGCTTAAGGGTTTTCCCCGCAGATACGCAGTATTTT.

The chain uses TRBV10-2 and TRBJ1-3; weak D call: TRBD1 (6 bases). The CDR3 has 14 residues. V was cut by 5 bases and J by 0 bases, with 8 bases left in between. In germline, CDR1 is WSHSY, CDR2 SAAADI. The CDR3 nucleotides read TGCGCCAGCAGTACAGGGAACTCTGGAAACACCATATATTTT. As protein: CASSTGNSGNTIYF.

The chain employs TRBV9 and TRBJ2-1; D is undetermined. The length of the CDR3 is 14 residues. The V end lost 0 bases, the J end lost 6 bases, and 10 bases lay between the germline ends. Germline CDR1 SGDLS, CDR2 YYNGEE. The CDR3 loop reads CASSVDLLFNEQFF. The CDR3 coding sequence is TGTGCCAGCAGCGTAGACTTGCTATTCAATGAGCAGTTCTTC.

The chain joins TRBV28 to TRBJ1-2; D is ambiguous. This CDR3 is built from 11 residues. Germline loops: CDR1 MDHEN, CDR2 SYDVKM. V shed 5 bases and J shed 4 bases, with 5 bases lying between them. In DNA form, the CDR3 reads TGTGCCAGCAGTAGATTCTATGGCTACACCTTC. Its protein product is CASSRFYGYTF.

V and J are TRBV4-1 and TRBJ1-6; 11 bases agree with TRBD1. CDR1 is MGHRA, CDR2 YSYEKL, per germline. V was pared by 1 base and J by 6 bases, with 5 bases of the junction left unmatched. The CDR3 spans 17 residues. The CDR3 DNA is TGCGCCAGCAGCCAAGGGACAGGGGGCAATGCTAATTCACCCCTCCACTTT. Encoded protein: CASSQGTGGNANSPLHF.

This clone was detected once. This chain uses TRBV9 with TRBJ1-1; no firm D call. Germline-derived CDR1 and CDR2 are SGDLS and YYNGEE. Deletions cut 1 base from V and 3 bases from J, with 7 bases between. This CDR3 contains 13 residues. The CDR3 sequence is CASSVLSDTEAFF. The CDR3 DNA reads TGTGCCAGCAGCGTACTGTCGGACACTGAAGCTTTCTTT.

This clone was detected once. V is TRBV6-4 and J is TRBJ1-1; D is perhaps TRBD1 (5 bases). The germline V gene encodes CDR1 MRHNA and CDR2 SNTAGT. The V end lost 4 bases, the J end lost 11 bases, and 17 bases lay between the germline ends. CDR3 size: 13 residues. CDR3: CASSAITGGSAFF. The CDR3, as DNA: TGTGCCAGCAGTGCAATCACGGGGGGGTCGGCTTTCTTT.

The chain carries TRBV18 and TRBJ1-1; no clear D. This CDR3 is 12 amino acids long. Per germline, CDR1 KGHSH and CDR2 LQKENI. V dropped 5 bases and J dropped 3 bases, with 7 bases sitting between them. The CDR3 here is CASSGRDTEAFF. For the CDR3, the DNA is TGTGCCAGCTCAGGGCGGGACACTGAAGCTTTCTTT.

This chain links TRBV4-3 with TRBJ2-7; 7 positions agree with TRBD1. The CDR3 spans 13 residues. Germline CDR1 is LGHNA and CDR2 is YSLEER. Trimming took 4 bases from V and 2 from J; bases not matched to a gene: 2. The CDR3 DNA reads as TGCGCCAGCAGCCGGGACAGTACCTACGAGCAGTACTTC. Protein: CASSRDSTYEQYF.

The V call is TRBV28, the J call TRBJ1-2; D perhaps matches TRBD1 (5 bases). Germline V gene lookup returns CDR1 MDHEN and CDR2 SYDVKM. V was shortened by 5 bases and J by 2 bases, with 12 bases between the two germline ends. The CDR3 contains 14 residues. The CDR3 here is CASSTGPSNYGYTF. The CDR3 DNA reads TGTGCCAGCAGTACGGGACCCTCGAACTATGGCTACACCTTC.

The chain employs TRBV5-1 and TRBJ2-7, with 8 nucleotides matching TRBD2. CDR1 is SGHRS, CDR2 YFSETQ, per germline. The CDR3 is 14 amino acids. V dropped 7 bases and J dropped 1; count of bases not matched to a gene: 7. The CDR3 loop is CASREGVSSYEQYF. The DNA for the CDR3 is TGCGCCAGCCGGGAGGGGGTCTCGTCCTACGAGCAGTACTTC.

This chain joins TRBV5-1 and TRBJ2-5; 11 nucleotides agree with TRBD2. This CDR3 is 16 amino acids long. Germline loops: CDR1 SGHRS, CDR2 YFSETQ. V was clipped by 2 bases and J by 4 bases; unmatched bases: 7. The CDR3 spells CASSFLSGGVGETQYF. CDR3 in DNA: TGCGCCAGCAGCTTCCTTAGCGGGGGGGTCGGAGAGACCCAGTACTTC.

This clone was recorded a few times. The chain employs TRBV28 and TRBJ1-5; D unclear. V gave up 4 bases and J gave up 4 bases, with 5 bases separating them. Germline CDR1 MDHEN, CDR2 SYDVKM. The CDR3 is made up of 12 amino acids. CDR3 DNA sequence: TGTGCCAGCAGTTCAACAAATCAGCCCCAGCATTTT. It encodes CASSSTNQPQHF.

The CDR3 spells CASSPTGDTQYF. For the CDR3, the DNA is TGTGCCAGCTCCCCCACGGGGGATACGCAGTATTTT. V usage is TRBV18 and J usage is TRBJ2-3; the D gene is possibly TRBD2 (5 bases). The CDR3 totals 12 residues. Per the germline V gene, CDR1 is KGHSH and CDR2 is LQKENI. V shed 6 bases and J shed 6 bases, with 10 bases lying between them.